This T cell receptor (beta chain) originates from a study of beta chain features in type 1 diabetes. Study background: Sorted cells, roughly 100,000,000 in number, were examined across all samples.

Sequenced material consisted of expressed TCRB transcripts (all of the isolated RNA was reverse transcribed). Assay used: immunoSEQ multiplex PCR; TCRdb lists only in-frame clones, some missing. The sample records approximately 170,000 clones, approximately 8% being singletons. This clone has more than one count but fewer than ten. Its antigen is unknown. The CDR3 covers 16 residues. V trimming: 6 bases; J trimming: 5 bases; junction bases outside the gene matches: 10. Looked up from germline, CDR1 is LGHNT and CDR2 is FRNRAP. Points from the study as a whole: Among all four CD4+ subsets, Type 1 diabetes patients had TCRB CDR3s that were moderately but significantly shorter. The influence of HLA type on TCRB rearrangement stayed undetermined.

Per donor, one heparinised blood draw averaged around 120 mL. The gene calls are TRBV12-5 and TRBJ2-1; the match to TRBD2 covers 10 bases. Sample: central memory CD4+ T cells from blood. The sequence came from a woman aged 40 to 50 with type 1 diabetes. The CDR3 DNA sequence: TGTGCTAGTGGCGTTGACGGACTAGCGGTTAACAATGAGCAGTTCTTC. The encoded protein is CASGVDGLAVNNEQFF.